This TCR beta chain appears in the sequencing data of a study of response to subunit inactivated influenza vaccine. Study findings and constraints: The study's authors posited that every seasonal influenza vaccination enlists few new T cells.

Concerning this clonotype itself: Its antigen is still unknown.

TCRdb independently ran MiXCR on the RT-PCR reads; one entry per CDR3 protein. In the table there are under 800,000 distinct CDR3 sequences, around 13% of which are singletons. Germline CDR1 and CDR2: SGHTA and FQGNSA. Unmatched junction bases numbered 2, after V lost 1 base and J lost 1 base. The CDR3 is 16 residues long. The material was PBMCs from blood, obtained 14 days before vaccination. The chain has TRBV7-2 and TRBJ2-2; 8 nucleotides match TRBD2. The TCR comes from a man aged 50 to 60 who received an inactivated influenza vaccine. CDR3 sequence (DNA): TGTGCCAGCAGCTTAGGTGCGGGAGGGAACACCGGGGAGCTGTTTTTT. Translating gives CASSLGAGGNTGELFF.